This passage covers 18 T cell receptor beta chains from one sample sequenced in a study of T-cell memory formation after mild COVID-19. Using its own MiXCR run on the 5' RACE reads, TCRdb lists one record per CDR3 protein. The sample consists of around 450,000 distinct CDR3 sequences, less than 25% of them appearing once. Sequencing was done on a sample of PBMCs or a T cell subset sorted from them (not recorded which). These receptors originate from an adult woman who had mild COVID-19 (a few samples of this study predate the infection). Cell type and time point are not known.

This clonotype was seen only a few times. The rearrangement joins TRBV7-8 to TRBJ2-3; possibly TRBD2 for D (5 bases). Germline-derived CDR1 and CDR2 are SGHVS and FQNEAQ. The CDR3 is 15 amino acids. Trimming took 5 bases from V and 0 from J, leaving 12 bases between them. This CDR3 reads CASSNRTRSTDTQYF. The CDR3 DNA follows: TGTGCCAGCAGCAACCGGACTCGCAGCACAGATACGCAGTATTTT. The variable domain in full, with the rest retrieved from reference TRBV7-8 and TRBJ2-3, is GAGVSQSPRYKVAKRGQDVALRCDPISGHVSLFWYQQALGQGPEFLTYFQNEAQLDKSGLPSDRFFAERPEGSVSTLKIQRTQQEDSAVYLCASSNRTRSTDTQYFGPGTRLTVL.

J is TRBJ1-5 and V is TRBV10-3; the D is unclear. Per the germline V gene, CDR1 is ENHRY and CDR2 is SYGVKD. V lost 2 bases and J lost 7, with 6 bases in between. CDR3 length: 12 residues. The CDR3 spells CAISENEQPQHF. The CDR3, as DNA: TGTGCCATCAGTGAGAACGAACAGCCCCAGCATTTT.

This clonotype has at least ten counts. The chain carries TRBV7-9 and TRBJ2-7, with D perhaps matching TRBD1 or TRBD2 (7 bases each). CDR1 is SEHNR and CDR2 is FQNEAQ in the germline V gene (reference sequence). This CDR3 is built from 14 residues. V lost 3 bases and J lost 6, with 15 bases in between. Here the CDR3 DNA reads TGTGCCAGCAGCTTCCTCGCAGGGGGGGGCGAGCAGTACTTC. This codes for CASSFLAGGGEQYF.

This chain joins TRBV7-3 and TRBJ1-1; no firm D call. Trimming cost V 4 bases and J 3 bases, with 9 bases left between them. The V gene's germline CDR1 is SGHTA and CDR2 FQGTGA. This CDR3 has 13 amino acids. Written as DNA, the CDR3 is TGTGCCAGCAGCTGGGATCAGGACACTGAAGCTTTCTTT. Translation gives CASSWDQDTEAFF. Full variable domain (rest looked up from reference TRBV7-3 and TRBJ1-1): GAGVSQTPSNKVTEKGKYVELRCDPISGHTALYWYRQSLGQGPEFLIYFQGTGAADDSGLPNDRFFAVRPEGSVSTLKIQRTERGDSAVYLCASSWDQDTEAFFGQGTRLTVV.

The chain joins TRBV6-1 to TRBJ2-3; D possibly corresponds to TRBD2 (6 bases). The V end was cut by 6 bases, the J end by 2 bases, with 18 bases between. The length of the CDR3 is 16 residues. Per the germline V gene, CDR1 is MNHNS and CDR2 is SASEGT. CDR3 nucleotide sequence: TGTGCCAGCAGGGCGGGGCACAGATCACTCACAGATACGCAGTATTTT. It is translated as CASRAGHRSLTDTQYF.

This clonotype has only a few counts. The rearrangement links TRBV7-8 to TRBJ2-7; TRBD2 aligns across 16 bases. CDR3 size: 17 residues. After removal of 5 bases from V and 1 base from J, the junction contained 5 bases not matched to a gene. Germline assignment: CDR1 SGHVS and CDR2 FQNEAQ. In DNA, the CDR3 is TGTGCCAGCAGCCCTGGGACTAGCGGGGGGGCTTCCTACGAGCAGTACTTC. Protein product: CASSPGTSGGASYEQYF.

The chain is built from TRBV29-1 and TRBJ2-1; D call uncertain. This CDR3 has 13 residues. Trimming cost V 2 bases and J 6 bases, with 11 bases left between them. Germline V gene data show CDR1 as SQVTM and CDR2 as ANQGSEA. The DNA for the CDR3 is TGCAGCGTTGAATATGATATCGGCAATGAGCAGTTCTTC. Amino acid sequence: CSVEYDIGNEQFF.

There are a few counts of this clonotype. The chain links TRBV12-3 or TRBV12-4 to TRBJ2-3; the match to TRBD1 covers 9 bases. The CDR3 is 14 amino acids. Trimming cost V 6 bases and J 5 bases; bases outside gene matches: 6. The CDR3: CASSRDRELDTQYF. As DNA, the CDR3 is TGTGCCAGCAGCCGGGACAGGGAGTTAGATACGCAGTATTTT.

The chain combines TRBV6-5 with TRBJ1-1; D perhaps matches TRBD1 (5 bases). Germline assignment: CDR1 MNHEY and CDR2 SVGAGI. The CDR3 spans 15 residues. The V end lost 2 bases, the J end lost 4 bases, and 14 bases lay between the germline ends. The CDR3 region is CASSYPGRAGTEAFF. The CDR3 DNA is TGTGCCAGCAGTTACCCGGGACGGGCGGGCACTGAAGCTTTCTTT.

In this sample, this clonotype turned up many times. This sequence joins TRBV4-3 and TRBJ2-7, with 7 bases that match TRBD2. After removal of 8 bases from V and 2 bases from J, the junction contained 9 bases not matched to a gene. CDR1 is LGHNA, CDR2 YSLEER, per germline. CDR3 length: 14 residues. The CDR3 here is CASGAGRGPYEQYF. CDR3 DNA sequence: TGCGCCAGCGGTGCAGGGAGGGGACCCTACGAGCAGTACTTC.

This clonotype appeared once. The junction differs from germline at one of its ends, possibly a read error. The rearrangement joins TRBV5-1 to TRBJ1-1; D remains ambiguous. Per the germline V gene, CDR1 is SGHRS and CDR2 is YFSETQ. The CDR3 runs 15 residues. The chain's CDR3 is CASRPLAELNTEAFF. DNA for the CDR3: TGCGCAAGCAGGCCGCTGGCCGAGCTGAACACTGAAGCTTTCTTT.

The CDR3 coding sequence is TGTGCCAGCAGTGAAATTCCGGGGTCCTATGGCTACACCTTC. Its protein is CASSEIPGSYGYTF. This chain joins TRBV2 and TRBJ1-2; no definite D call. Germline CDR1 and CDR2: SNHLY and FYNNEI. The V end was cut by 2 bases, the J end by 4 bases, with 11 bases between. This CDR3 is built from 14 residues.

This clonotype turned up a few times. The chain recombines TRBV20-1 with TRBJ2-7, with D possibly being TRBD1 or TRBD2 (5 bases each). The CDR3 contains 13 residues. CDR1 and CDR2 (germline): DFQATT, SNEGSKA (reference sequence). The V end lost 6 bases, the J end lost 4 bases, and 16 bases lay between the germline ends. The CDR3 sequence is CSARDYRQYEQYF. The CDR3, as DNA: TGCAGTGCCCGCGACTACAGGCAGTACGAGCAGTACTTC.

This clonotype turned up a few times. This rearrangement joins TRBV9 to TRBJ1-6; 10 nucleotides line up with TRBD1. With 4 bases clipped from V and 9 bases from J, the junction kept 10 bases outside the gene matches. Germline V gene data show CDR1 as SGDLS and CDR2 as YYNGEE. The CDR3 contains 16 residues. The CDR3 reads CASSPRTGGSSSPLHF. The CDR3 nucleotides read TGTGCCAGCAGCCCGCGGACAGGGGGATCCAGTTCACCCCTCCACTTT.

This clonotype was detected many times. This chain links TRBV6-6 with TRBJ1-1; the D gene is possibly TRBD1 (5 bases). Trimming shortened V by 0 bases and J by 0 bases, and 8 bases separated the two germline ends. Germline CDR1 MNHNY, CDR2 SVGAGI (reference sequence). This CDR3 region has 15 residues. The CDR3 nucleotides read TGTGCCAGCAGTTACTCGGCAGGGTTGAACACTGAAGCTTTCTTT. It is translated as CASSYSAGLNTEAFF.

The chain couples TRBV7-2 to TRBJ2-1, with 14 nucleotides matching TRBD2. CDR1 and CDR2 from the germline V gene are SGHTA and FQGNSA. Germline trimming cut 3 bases from V and 9 bases from J; bases unmatched to any gene: 4. This CDR3 comprises 15 residues. CDR3 loop: CASSLGLAGVGEQFF. The CDR3 coding sequence is TGTGCCAGCAGCTTGGGACTAGCGGGGGTCGGTGAGCAGTTCTTC.

V gene TRBV4-2 combines with J gene TRBJ1-2, with D tentatively TRBD1 (5 bases). The V end lost 3 bases, the J end lost 2 bases, and 13 bases lay between the germline ends. The germline CDR1 and CDR2 sequences are LGHNA and YNFKEQ. This CDR3 has 15 residues. The CDR3 DNA follows: TGTGCCAGCAGCCATCCTAGACAGACCAACTATGGCTACACCTTC. Protein product: CASSHPRQTNYGYTF.

This clonotype appeared a few times. This chain connects TRBV18 to TRBJ2-7, with D perhaps TRBD1 (6 bases). Per the germline V gene, CDR1 is KGHSH and CDR2 is LQKENI. The CDR3 has 16 amino acids. The V end was cut by 0 bases, the J end by 6 bases, with 18 bases between. The CDR3 protein is CASSPPGLGRGAEQYF. The CDR3 DNA sequence: TGTGCCAGCTCACCACCCGGTCTCGGCAGGGGAGCCGAGCAGTACTTC.